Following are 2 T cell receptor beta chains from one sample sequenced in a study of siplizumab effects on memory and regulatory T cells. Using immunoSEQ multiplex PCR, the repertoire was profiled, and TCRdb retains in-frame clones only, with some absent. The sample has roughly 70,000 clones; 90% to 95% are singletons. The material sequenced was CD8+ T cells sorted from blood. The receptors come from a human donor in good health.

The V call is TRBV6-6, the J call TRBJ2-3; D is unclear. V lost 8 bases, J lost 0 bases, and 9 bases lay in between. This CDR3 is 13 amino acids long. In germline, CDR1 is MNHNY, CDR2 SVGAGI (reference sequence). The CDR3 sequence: CASFGSSTDTQYF. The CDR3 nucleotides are TGTGCCAGCTTCGGATCGAGCACAGATACGCAGTATTTT.

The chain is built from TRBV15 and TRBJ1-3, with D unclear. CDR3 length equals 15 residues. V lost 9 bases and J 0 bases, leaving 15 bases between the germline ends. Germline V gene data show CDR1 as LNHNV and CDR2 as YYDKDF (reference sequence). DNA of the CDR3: TGTGCCACGTCTCGTACCCCAGTCTCTGGAAACACCATATATTTT. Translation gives CATSRTPVSGNTIYF. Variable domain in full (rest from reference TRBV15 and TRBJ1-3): DAMVIQNPRYQVTQFGKPVTLSCSQTLNHNVMYWYQQKSSQAPKLLFHYYDKDFNNEADTPDNFQSRRPNTSFCFLDIRSPGLGDTAMYLCATSRTPVSGNTIYFGEGSWLTVV.